Listed below are T cell receptor beta chains from one sample, sequenced in a study of blood T cell repertoires in COVID-19. Assay: immunoSEQ multiplex PCR; the TCRdb copy retains only in-frame clones and omits some. This sample has some 250,000 clones; roughly nine tenths occur once, and the top ten carry roughly 7.8%. Source material: peripheral blood. The source of these receptors is a man in his fifties or sixties who had recovered from COVID-19. Each CDR3 is given with its conserved first and last residue. Each record gives: D gene, J gene, clone size, CDR3 length, V gene, CDR3 DNA, CDR3 protein. A D gene is named only where the DNA matches it firmly. Where a row states a size, it is once, few, many or the class of an expanded clone; other rows omit it.

D: NA
J: TRBJ2-2
size: NA
length: 14
V: TRBV10-3
DNA: TGTGCCATCAGTGAGTCTATTCAGGCAGTGGAGCTGTTTTTT
CDR3: CAISESIQAVELFF

D: NA
J: TRBJ1-6
size: NA
length: 16
V: TRBV5-1
DNA: TGCGCCAGCAGCACAAAACAGGGTATTGGTCATTCACCCCTCCACTTT
CDR3: CASSTKQGIGHSPLHF

D: NA
J: TRBJ1-3
size: once
length: 17
V: TRBV11-2
DNA: TGTGCCAGCAGATCTTGGGGGAGGGCCAGCTCTGGAAACACCATATATTTT
CDR3: CASRSWGRASSGNTIYF

D: TRBD1
J: TRBJ2-5
size: NA
length: 14
V: TRBV5-1
DNA: TGCGCCAGCAGTGGACAGGGGCCACCCCAGACCCAGTACTTC
CDR3: CASSGQGPPQTQYF

D: NA
J: TRBJ1-5
size: once
length: 12
V: TRBV19
DNA: TGTGCCAGTAGACAAAGCAATCAGCCCCAGCATTTT
CDR3: CASRQSNQPQHF

D: NA
J: TRBJ2-1
size: NA
length: 14
V: TRBV5-5
DNA: TGTGCCAGCAGCTCGCCAGGCGTAATGGGTGAGCAGTTCTTC
CDR3: CASSSPGVMGEQFF

D: NA
J: TRBJ2-6
size: NA
length: 15
V: TRBV25-1
DNA: TGTGCCAGCAGTGACGACAGGTTTGGGGCCAACGTCCTGACTTTC
CDR3: CASSDDRFGANVLTF

D: NA
J: TRBJ1-3
size: NA
length: 14
V: TRBV6-6
DNA: TGTGCCGGCCGTAGCCCTAGCTCTGGAAACACCATATATTTT
CDR3: CAGRSPSSGNTIYF

D: TRBD1
J: TRBJ1-6
size: NA
length: 15
V: TRBV5-6
DNA: TGTGCCAGCAGCCTGGTCGACAGGGAGCGCGGGGCCCTCCACTTT
CDR3: CASSLVDRERGALHF

D: NA
J: TRBJ2-3
size: NA
length: 16
V: TRBV11-2
DNA: TGTGCCAGCAGCTTAAGGGAAGGGACAATCACAGATACGCAGTATTTT
CDR3: CASSLREGTITDTQYF

D: TRBD1
J: TRBJ1-2
size: NA
length: 16
V: TRBV5-6
DNA: TGTGCCAGCAGCTCGTGGACAGGGGTGGCGGTTCGTGGCTACACCTTC
CDR3: CASSSWTGVAVRGYTF

D: TRBD1
J: TRBJ2-4
size: NA
length: 16
V: TRBV28
DNA: TGTGCCAGCAGGCAACGACAGGGCTGGCTGAAAAACATTCAGTACTTC
CDR3: CASRQRQGWLKNIQYF

D: TRBD2
J: TRBJ2-5
size: NA
length: 16
V: TRBV5-1
DNA: TGCGCCAGCAGCTTGGCAGGCGGGGGGAACCAAGAGACCCAGTACTTC
CDR3: CASSLAGGGNQETQYF

D: NA
J: TRBJ2-2
size: NA
length: 16
V: TRBV25-1
DNA: TGTGCCAGCAGCAGACGGGACACTAAGAACACCGGGGAGCTGTTTTTT
CDR3: CASSRRDTKNTGELFF

D: NA
J: TRBJ2-7
size: NA
length: 13
V: TRBV10-1
DNA: TGCGCCAGCACCCAGGGTAAAGACTACGAGCAGTACTTC
CDR3: CASTQGKDYEQYF

D: TRBD2
J: TRBJ2-1
size: NA
length: 17
V: TRBV6-2/TRBV6-3
DNA: TGTGCCAGCAGTTACTCCGCCGGAGCGGGGGTCTACAATGAGCAGTTCTTC
CDR3: CASSYSAGAGVYNEQFF

D: NA
J: TRBJ2-7
size: NA
length: 13
V: TRBV7-9
DNA: TGTGCCAGCAGCTTTGGCAGTCAGTACGAGCAGTACTTC
CDR3: CASSFGSQYEQYF

D: TRBD1
J: TRBJ1-1
size: NA
length: 14
V: TRBV7-2
DNA: TGTGCCAGCAAACAGGGACAGTTGAACACTGAAGCTTTCTTT
CDR3: CASKQGQLNTEAFF

D: NA
J: TRBJ1-2
size: NA
length: 13
V: TRBV27
DNA: TGTGCCAGCAGTTTCGGGGGGGCAGTTGGCTACACCTTC
CDR3: CASSFGGAVGYTF

D: NA
J: TRBJ1-1
size: NA
length: 12
V: TRBV4-2
DNA: TGTGCCAGCAGCCAACTGGGGGGACAAGCTTTCTTT
CDR3: CASSQLGGQAFF

D: TRBD1
J: TRBJ2-3
size: NA
length: 16
V: TRBV24-1
DNA: TGTGCCACCAGTGATTGGGGCCAGGGGGGCACAGATACGCAGTATTTT
CDR3: CATSDWGQGGTDTQYF

D: NA
J: TRBJ1-2
size: NA
length: 12
V: TRBV10-2
DNA: TGCGCCAGCACCGACTTCCCCTATGGCTACACCTTC
CDR3: CASTDFPYGYTF